This TCR beta chain comes out of a study of vaccination and CD4 T cells after COVID-19. For the study at large: Cellular stimulation was performed using overlapping spike peptides derived from SARS-CoV-2, HCoV-NL63, HCoV-OC43 and HCoV-229E. For control cultures, the treatment was a CEFX pool, an HIV-1 Nef pool, or no peptide.

The time point denotes: late sampling 161 to 241 days after vaccination in three convalescent patients. The treatment: roughly 11-day PBMC culture with coronavirus spike peptide pools or control peptides (ViraFEST assay). Researchers reported culturing approximately 2 million PBMCs per well with about 10 IU/ml IL-2 and approximately 10 ug/ml peptide pools. As to this clonotype: Its antigen remains unidentified.

V lost 2 bases and J 5 bases, leaving 10 bases between the germline ends. Germline CDR1 SGHRS, CDR2 YFSETQ. The CDR3 is 13 amino acids. An Oncomine TCR Beta short-read assay was used to sequence the DNA from cultured CD4+ T cells. TCRdb re-called the PCR reads with MiXCR, one entry per CDR3 protein. The sample has around 20,000 distinct CDR3 sequences; approximately 38% are singletons. V is TRBV5-1 and J is TRBJ1-1, with D tentatively TRBD1 (5 bases). This sequence originates from a human donor who had recovered from COVID-19. Sequences were derived from CD4+ T cells from blood, cultured in vitro, sampled about 7 months after SARS-CoV-2 vaccination. In DNA form, the CDR3 reads TGCGCCAGCAGCTTCGGGGGTGGAACTGAAGCTTTCTTT. Its translation: CASSFGGGTEAFF. Using reference TRBV5-1 and TRBJ1-1 for the parts outside the CDR3, the full variable domain is KAGVTQTPRYLIKTRGQQVTLSCSPISGHRSVSWYQQTPGQGLQFLFEYFSETQRNKGNFPGRFSGRQFSNSRSEMNVSTLELGDSALYLCASSFGGGTEAFFGQGTRLTVV.